This T cell receptor (beta chain) comes out of a study of shared clonotypes between healthy human individuals. Study-wide results and caveats: On the whole, naive subsets had larger estimated richness than memory subsets had. A few donors had 4% to 6.5% of their naive CD4 clonotypes in common. Few donors restricted represented genetic and exposure-history diversity.

Looked up from germline, CDR1 is SGHDT and CDR2 is YYEEEE. Trimming removed 2 bases at V and 1 base at J, with 12 bases between. The CDR3 sequence is 15 residues long. This clone has just one count. What it binds is unknown. Using immunoSEQ multiplex PCR, the repertoire was profiled, and TCRdb retains in-frame clones only, with some absent. The table has about 520,000 clones, approximately 94% seen once. The V call is TRBV5-6, the J call TRBJ1-1; a possible D gene is TRBD1 (6 bases). Sequenced material: naive CD4+ T cells sorted from blood. Subset noted: CD45RA+ positively selected. This clonotype was sampled from a woman aged 25 to 39 in good health. The CDR3 sequence is CASSFPGTPNTEAFF. The CDR3 nucleotides read TGTGCCAGCAGCTTCCCCGGGACACCGAACACTGAAGCTTTCTTT.